This TCR beta chain comes out of a study of control samples from healthy donors and cancer patients. Trimming cost V 3 bases and J 3 bases, with 9 bases left between them. The CDR3 is 13 amino acids. Germline V gives CDR1 MNHEY, CDR2 SMNVEV (reference sequence). The repertoire was sequenced with immunoSEQ multiplex PCR; TCRdb's copy has only in-frame clones and lacks some. The table lists 160,000 or so clones, roughly 94% of them singletons. The material sequenced was PBMCs. The clonotype originates from a man aged 60-69 years with colorectal cancer. V usage is TRBV27 and J usage is TRBJ2-7, with D possibly matching TRBD2 (6 bases). The CDR3 sequence: CASSFGTFYEQYF. Here the CDR3 DNA reads TGTGCCAGCAGTTTCGGGACTTTCTACGAGCAGTACTTC.